Below, one T cell receptor (beta chain) is given with its context. Its specificity is unknown. The data are from a study of T cell responses to AZD1222 COVID-19 vaccine. Study conclusions and caveats: At baseline, just five or six AZD1222 recipients tested seropositive. Clonal diversity was possibly underestimated, and white British individuals and females predominated among donors. Epitopes outside B.1.351 and B.1.1.7 mutated regions reportedly drew nearly half of spike TCRs.

V was trimmed by 2 bases and J by 2 bases, leaving 10 bases between them. CDR1 and CDR2 from the germline V gene are SGHTA and FQGNSA. This CDR3 spans 14 amino acids. Only in-frame clones appear in the TCRdb table, and some are missing; sequencing was by immunoSEQ multiplex PCR. In the table there are 90,000 to 120,000 clones, 70% to 90% of which are singletons. Sequencing used peripheral blood, obtained 28 days after the second AZD1222 dose. The TCR sequence derives from an adult who received the AZD1222 COVID-19 vaccine. The rearrangement links TRBV7-2 to TRBJ2-7, with TRBD2 as a possible D gene (5 bases). CDR3 protein: CASSLTAVTYEQYF. In DNA form, the CDR3 reads TGTGCCAGCAGCTTAACAGCGGTGACCTACGAGCAGTACTTC. Full variable domain (rest looked up from reference TRBV7-2 and TRBJ2-7): GAGVSQSPSNKVTEKGKDVELRCDPISGHTALYWYRQSLGQGLEFLIYFQGNSAPDKSGLPSDRFSAERTGGSVSTLTIQRTQQEDSAVYLCASSLTAVTYEQYFGPGTRLTVT.